These T cell receptor beta chains were read from a single sample in a study of T cells in Graves' hyperthyroidism and ophthalmopathy. TCRdb passed the multiplex PCR reads through MiXCR, listing each CDR3 protein once. The table includes hundreds of thousands of distinct CDR3 sequences, 24% detected once. The material sequenced was blood. The receptors derive from a woman aged 40 to 50 with Graves' ophthalmopathy. The CDR3 runs from the conserved cysteine through the conserved F or W. D genes are given only for firm matches.

TRBJ2-2 | TRBD2 | TRBV12-3/TRBV12-4 | 14 | CASKLAGGAGELFF
TRBJ2-5 | . | TRBV28 | 15 | CASSLSTGRGETQYF
TRBJ1-2 | . | TRBV12-3/TRBV12-4 | 13 | CASSNTGGSGYTF
TRBJ1-5 | . | TRBV4-1 | 15 | CASSYSRDSNQPQHF
TRBJ2-7 | . | TRBV30 | 12 | CAWSPGAYEQYF
TRBJ1-1 | TRBD1 | TRBV2 | 15 | CASSEVGQGFPEAFF
TRBJ2-7 | TRBD2 | TRBV20-1 | 17 | CSASSANPLAATYEQYF
TRBJ2-7 | TRBD1 | TRBV2 | 11 | CASSDGTGLYF
TRBJ1-1 | . | TRBV20-1 | 14 | CSAQGPTRDTEAFF
TRBJ2-7 | . | TRBV4-2 | 14 | CASSQDTRSHEQYF
TRBJ2-7 | . | TRBV20-1 | 15 | CSARGEARVVYEQYF
TRBJ1-1 | TRBD1 | TRBV12-3/TRBV12-4 | 15 | CASSADRVRNTEAFF
TRBJ2-5 | . | TRBV20-1 | 13 | CSAKTGILETQYF
TRBJ2-7 | . | TRBV6-1 | 14 | CASSAGTAGHEQYF
TRBJ1-2 | TRBD1 | TRBV6-1 | 13 | CASSRRQGEGYTF
TRBJ1-1 | . | TRBV20-1 | 14 | CSARGSKRGTEAFF
TRBJ2-2 | . | TRBV27 | 15 | CASSFKAANTGELFF
TRBJ2-5 | . | TRBV7-2 | 15 | CASSLEGGRGETQYF
TRBJ1-1 | TRBD1 | TRBV27 | 13 | CASSHQGGTEAFF
TRBJ2-7 | . | TRBV20-1 | 15 | CSARDTGTGTYEQYF
TRBJ1-1 | . | TRBV12-3/TRBV12-4 | 15 | CASSLSGDVLAEAFF
TRBJ2-7 | . | TRBV24-1 | 15 | CATSALEGARYEQYF
TRBJ2-7 | . | TRBV12-3/TRBV12-4 | 14 | CASSPPHAAYEQYF
TRBJ1-2 | . | TRBV3-1 | 13 | CASSQVVNYGYTF
TRBJ2-7 | TRBD2 | TRBV28 | 15 | CASSELAGEVHEQYF
TRBJ2-7 | TRBD2 | TRBV4-2 | 20 | CASSQVSGTSGSGLSYEQYF
TRBJ1-1 | . | TRBV28 | 14 | CASSLSTGNTEAFF
TRBJ2-7 | . | TRBV12-3/TRBV12-4 | 15 | CASSFEGHFSYEQYF
TRBJ2-5 | TRBD2 | TRBV6-5 | 15 | CASSYRGGSKETQYF
TRBJ2-2 | . | TRBV19 | 14 | CASSIAANTGELFF
TRBJ2-2 | TRBD1 | TRBV5-1 | 15 | CASREDRGYTGELFF
TRBJ1-6 | TRBD1 | TRBV12-3/TRBV12-4 | 17 | CASSFTGTGVTNSPLHF
TRBJ2-7 | . | TRBV7-2 | 14 | CASSLVDGDYEQYF
TRBJ1-2 | . | TRBV9 | 13 | CASSVSEGKGYTF
TRBJ2-7 | TRBD2 | TRBV6-1 | 14 | CASRKRERINEQYF
TRBJ2-5 | . | TRBV28 | 14 | CASSRRWSPETQYF
TRBJ2-7 | TRBD2 | TRBV27 | 14 | CASSGGLLSYEQYF
TRBJ2-7 | . | TRBV28 | 12 | CASSYLPYEQYF
TRBJ1-2 | . | TRBV11-3 | 14 | CASSPWTGNYGYTF
TRBJ1-5 | . | TRBV7-8 | 13 | CASKGTNDQPQHF
TRBJ1-1 | . | TRBV19 | 11 | CASPSNTEAFF
TRBJ2-5 | TRBD2 | TRBV3-1 | 15 | CASSTWTSGQETQYF
TRBJ2-5 | . | TRBV7-9 | 12 | CASGQSQETQYF
TRBJ2-5 | . | TRBV7-9 | 13 | CASTPPGRETQYF
TRBJ1-1 | . | TRBV20-1 | 14 | CSAISRNDDTEAFF
TRBJ2-7 | TRBD1 | TRBV28 | 14 | CASSPGQTPYEQYF
TRBJ2-7 | . | TRBV19 | 15 | CASSIKDSGGYEQYF